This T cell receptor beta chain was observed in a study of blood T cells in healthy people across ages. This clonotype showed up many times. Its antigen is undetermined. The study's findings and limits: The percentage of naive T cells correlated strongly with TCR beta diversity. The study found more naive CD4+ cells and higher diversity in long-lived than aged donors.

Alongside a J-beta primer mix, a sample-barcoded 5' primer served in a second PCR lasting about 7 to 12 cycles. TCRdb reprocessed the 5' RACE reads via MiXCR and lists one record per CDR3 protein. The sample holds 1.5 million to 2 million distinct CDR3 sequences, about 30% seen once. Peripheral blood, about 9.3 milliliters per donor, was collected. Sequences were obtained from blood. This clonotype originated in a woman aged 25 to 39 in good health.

CDR3 bases: TGCAGTGCTAGAGGTCAGGCTCGTAGCGGGTCTTCCTACGAGCAGTACTTC. The encoded protein is CSARGQARSGSSYEQYF. The V gene is TRBV20-1, the J gene TRBJ2-7; 7 bases align to TRBD2. J lost 1 base, V lost 1 base, and 13 bases had no gene match. Germline CDR1 reads DFQATT; CDR2 reads SNEGSKA (reference sequence). This CDR3 is built from 17 residues.